Reported below is one T cell receptor beta chain. The antigen remains unidentified. Via MiXCR, TCRdb re-called the multiplex PCR reads, giving one row per CDR3 protein. The sample lists some 130,000 distinct CDR3 sequences, 21% occurring once. The lymph nodes were axillary draining lymph nodes from breast cancer patients. The germline V gene has CDR1 SGHDT and CDR2 YYEEEE. The V gene lost 0 bases and the J gene lost 3 bases, with 12 bases spanning the gap. This CDR3 is 15 amino acids long. This specimen comes from a study of breast tumors, draining lymph nodes, adjacent tissues. Study-wide results and caveats: Most tumor T cells seemingly derive from lymph node, then expand in tumor. Tumor repertoires ranked between lymph nodes and nontumor tissue in diversity, with V and J gene preferences. The lymph node origin of tumor T cells was framed as consistent with a hypothesis, not demonstrated. Luminal-like breast cancer showed significantly greater tumor-nontumor repertoire similarity than basal-like breast cancer did.

Sequenced input: axillary lymph node tissue. J is TRBJ1-1 and V is TRBV5-6, with no clear D. The TCR sequence derives from a female donor with breast cancer. Some clones in this sample may be carry-over from other donors' samples. The chain's CDR3 is CASSLGAGYYTEAFF. In DNA, the CDR3 is TGTGCCAGCAGCTTGGGGGCAGGATATTACACTGAAGCTTTCTTT. The complete variable domain, with remaining parts taken from reference TRBV5-6 and TRBJ1-1, reads DAGVTQSPTHLIKTRGQQVTLRCSPKSGHDTVSWYQQALGQGPQFIFQYYEEEERQRGNFPDRFSGHQFPNYSSELNVNALLLGDSALYLCASSLGAGYYTEAFFGQGTRLTVV.